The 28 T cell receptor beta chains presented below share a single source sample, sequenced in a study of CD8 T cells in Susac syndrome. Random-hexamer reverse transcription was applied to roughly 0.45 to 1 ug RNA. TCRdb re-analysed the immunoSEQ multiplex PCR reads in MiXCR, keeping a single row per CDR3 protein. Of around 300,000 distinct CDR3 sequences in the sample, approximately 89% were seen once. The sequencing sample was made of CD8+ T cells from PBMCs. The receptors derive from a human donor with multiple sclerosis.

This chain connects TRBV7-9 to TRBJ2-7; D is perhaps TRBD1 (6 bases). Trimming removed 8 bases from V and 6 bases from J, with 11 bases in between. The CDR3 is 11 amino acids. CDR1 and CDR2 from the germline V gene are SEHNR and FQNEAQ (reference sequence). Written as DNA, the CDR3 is TGTGCCAGCTCAGGGACACGCGAGCAGTACTTC. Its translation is CASSGTREQYF.

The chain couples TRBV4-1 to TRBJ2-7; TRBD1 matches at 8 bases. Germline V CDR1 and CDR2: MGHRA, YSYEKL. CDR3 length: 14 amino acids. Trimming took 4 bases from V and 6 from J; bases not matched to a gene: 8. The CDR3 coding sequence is TGCGCCAGCAGCCCCGGACAGGGTTCTCGCGAGCAGTACTTC. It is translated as CASSPGQGSREQYF.

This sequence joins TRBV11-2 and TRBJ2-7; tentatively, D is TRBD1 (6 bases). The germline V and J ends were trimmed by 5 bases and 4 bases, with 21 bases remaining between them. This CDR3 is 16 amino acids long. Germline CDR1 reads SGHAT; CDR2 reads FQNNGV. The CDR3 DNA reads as TGTGCCAGCAGCAGATATCGGCGGACAGCCGGATACGAGCAGTACTTC. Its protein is CASSRYRRTAGYEQYF.

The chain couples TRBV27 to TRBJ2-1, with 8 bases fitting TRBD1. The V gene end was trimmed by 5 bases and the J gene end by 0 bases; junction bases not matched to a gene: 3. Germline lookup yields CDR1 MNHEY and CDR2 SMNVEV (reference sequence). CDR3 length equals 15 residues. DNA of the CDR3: TGTGCCAGCAGTAAAGGGACAGGCTCCTACAATGAGCAGTTCTTC. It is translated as CASSKGTGSYNEQFF.

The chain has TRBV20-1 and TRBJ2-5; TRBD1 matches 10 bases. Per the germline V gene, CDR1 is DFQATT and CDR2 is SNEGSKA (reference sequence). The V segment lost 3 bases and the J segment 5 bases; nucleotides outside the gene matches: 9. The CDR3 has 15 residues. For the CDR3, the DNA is TGCAGTGCTAGGCCGTGGACAGGGGGGTTGGAGACCCAGTACTTC. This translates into CSARPWTGGLETQYF.

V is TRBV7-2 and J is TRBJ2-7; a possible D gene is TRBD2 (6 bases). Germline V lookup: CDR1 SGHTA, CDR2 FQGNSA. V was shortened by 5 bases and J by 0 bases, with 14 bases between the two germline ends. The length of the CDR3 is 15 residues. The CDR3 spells CASSPGLMSSYEQYF. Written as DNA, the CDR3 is TGTGCCAGCAGCCCGGGACTGATGAGCTCCTACGAGCAGTACTTC.

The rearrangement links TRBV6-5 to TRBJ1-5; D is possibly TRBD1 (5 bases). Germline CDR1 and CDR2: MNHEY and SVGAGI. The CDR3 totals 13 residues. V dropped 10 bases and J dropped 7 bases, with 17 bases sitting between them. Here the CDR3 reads CATRGVEGQPQHF. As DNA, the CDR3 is TGTGCCACCCGGGGGGTCGAGGGCCAGCCCCAGCATTTT.

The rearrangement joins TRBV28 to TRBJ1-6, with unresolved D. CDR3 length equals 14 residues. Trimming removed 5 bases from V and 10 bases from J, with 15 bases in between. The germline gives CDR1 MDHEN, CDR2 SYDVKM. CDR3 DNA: TGTGCCAGCAGTGCACTCTTAGGGTGGTCACCCCTCCACTTT. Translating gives CASSALLGWSPLHF.

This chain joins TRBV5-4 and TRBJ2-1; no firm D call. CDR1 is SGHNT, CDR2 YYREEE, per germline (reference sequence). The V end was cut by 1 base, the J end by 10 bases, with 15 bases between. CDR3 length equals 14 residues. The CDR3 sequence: CASSLLLQSREQFF. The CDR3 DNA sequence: TGTGCCAGCAGCTTGCTTCTACAGAGTCGGGAGCAGTTCTTC.

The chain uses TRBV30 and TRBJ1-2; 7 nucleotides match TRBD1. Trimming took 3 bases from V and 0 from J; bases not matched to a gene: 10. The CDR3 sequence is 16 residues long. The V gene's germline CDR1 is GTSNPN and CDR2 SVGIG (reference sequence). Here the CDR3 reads CAWSHPEGQPNYGYTF. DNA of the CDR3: TGTGCCTGGAGCCACCCTGAGGGACAGCCTAACTATGGCTACACCTTC.

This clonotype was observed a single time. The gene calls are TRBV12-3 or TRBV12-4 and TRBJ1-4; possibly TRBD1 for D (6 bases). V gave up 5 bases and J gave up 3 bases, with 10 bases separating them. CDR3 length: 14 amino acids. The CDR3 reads CASSIQGSNEKLFF. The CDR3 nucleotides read TGTGCCAGCAGTATACAGGGCTCTAATGAAAAACTGTTTTTT.

CDR3 loop: CASRPSGDPATQYF. In nucleotides, the CDR3 is TGTGCCAGCCGGCCTTCCGGGGACCCAGCGACCCAGTACTTC. The rearrangement joins TRBV2 to TRBJ2-5; D is perhaps TRBD1 or TRBD2 (5 bases each). This CDR3 contains 14 residues. Per the germline V gene, CDR1 is SNHLY and CDR2 is FYNNEI. Trimming shortened V by 8 bases and J by 7 bases, and 20 bases separated the two germline ends.

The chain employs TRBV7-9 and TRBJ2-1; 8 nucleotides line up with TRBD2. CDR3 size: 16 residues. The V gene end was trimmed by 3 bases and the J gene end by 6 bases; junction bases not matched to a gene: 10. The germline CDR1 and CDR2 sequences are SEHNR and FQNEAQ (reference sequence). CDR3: CASSFTPAGDFNEQFF. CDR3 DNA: TGTGCCAGCAGCTTTACACCAGCGGGGGACTTCAATGAGCAGTTCTTC.

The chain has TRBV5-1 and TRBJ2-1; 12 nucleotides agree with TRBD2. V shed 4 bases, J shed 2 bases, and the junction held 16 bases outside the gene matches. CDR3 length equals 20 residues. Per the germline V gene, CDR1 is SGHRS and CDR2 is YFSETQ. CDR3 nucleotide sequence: TGCGCCAGCAGCCTAATCTACCCTAGCGGGGGGGCCGTGACCTACAATGAGCAGTTCTTC. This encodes CASSLIYPSGGAVTYNEQFF.

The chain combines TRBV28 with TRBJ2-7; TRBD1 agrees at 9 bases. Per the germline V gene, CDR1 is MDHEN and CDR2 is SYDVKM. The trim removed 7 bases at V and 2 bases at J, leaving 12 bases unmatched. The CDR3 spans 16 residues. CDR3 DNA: TGTGCCAGCAACCGGGACAGGGCAAGAGAAACCTACGAGCAGTACTTC. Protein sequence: CASNRDRARETYEQYF.

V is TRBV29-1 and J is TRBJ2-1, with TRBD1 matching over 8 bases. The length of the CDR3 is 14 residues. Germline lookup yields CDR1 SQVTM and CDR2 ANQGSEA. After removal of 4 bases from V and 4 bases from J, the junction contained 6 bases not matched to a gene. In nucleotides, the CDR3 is TGCAGCGTTGGACAGGGGAATTTGTACAATGAGCAGTTCTTC. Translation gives CSVGQGNLYNEQFF.

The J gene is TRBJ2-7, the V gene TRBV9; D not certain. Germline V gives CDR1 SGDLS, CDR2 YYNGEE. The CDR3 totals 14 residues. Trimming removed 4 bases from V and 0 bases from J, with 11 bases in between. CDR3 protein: CASSPLTASYEQYF. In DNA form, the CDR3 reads TGTGCCAGCAGCCCCTTAACGGCCTCCTACGAGCAGTACTTC. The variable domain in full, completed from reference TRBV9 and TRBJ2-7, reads DSGVTQTPKHLITATGQRVTLRCSPRSGDLSVYWYQQSLDQGLQFLIQYYNGEERAKGNILERFSAQQFPDLHSELNLSSLELGDSALYFCASSPLTASYEQYFGPGTRLTVT.

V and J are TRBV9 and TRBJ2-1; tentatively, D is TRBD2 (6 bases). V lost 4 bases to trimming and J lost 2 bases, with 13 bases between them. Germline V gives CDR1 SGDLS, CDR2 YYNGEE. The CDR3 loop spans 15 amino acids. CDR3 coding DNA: TGTGCCAGCAGCTCCCCGGGGGTAGCCTACAATGAGCAGTTCTTC. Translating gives CASSSPGVAYNEQFF.

The CDR3 loop is CASSTNLEETQYF. The CDR3 DNA follows: TGTGCCAGCTCCACGAATCTGGAAGAGACCCAGTACTTC. The V call is TRBV9, the J call TRBJ2-5; D call uncertain. This CDR3 has 13 residues. Germline V lookup: CDR1 SGDLS, CDR2 YYNGEE. V was pared by 7 bases and J by 3 bases, with 13 bases between.

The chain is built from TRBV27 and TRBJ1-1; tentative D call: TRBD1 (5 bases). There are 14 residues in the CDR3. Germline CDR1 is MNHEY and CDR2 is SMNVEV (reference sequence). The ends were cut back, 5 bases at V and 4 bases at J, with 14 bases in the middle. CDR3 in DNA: TGTGCCAGCAGTCTTGCAGGGTTGGGCACTGAAGCTTTCTTT. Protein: CASSLAGLGTEAFF.

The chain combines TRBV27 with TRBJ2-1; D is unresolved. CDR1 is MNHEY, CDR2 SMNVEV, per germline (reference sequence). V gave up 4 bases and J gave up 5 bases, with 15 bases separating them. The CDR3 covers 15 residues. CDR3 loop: CASSSRPDGNNEQFF. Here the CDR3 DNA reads TGTGCCAGCAGTTCCCGTCCGGATGGGAACAATGAGCAGTTCTTC.

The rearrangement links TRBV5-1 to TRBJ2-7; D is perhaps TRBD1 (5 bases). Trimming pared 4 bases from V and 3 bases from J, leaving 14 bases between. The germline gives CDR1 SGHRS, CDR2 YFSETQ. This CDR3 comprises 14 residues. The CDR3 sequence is CASSQGLPHYEQYF. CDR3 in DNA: TGCGCCAGCAGCCAGGGTTTGCCCCACTACGAGCAGTACTTC.

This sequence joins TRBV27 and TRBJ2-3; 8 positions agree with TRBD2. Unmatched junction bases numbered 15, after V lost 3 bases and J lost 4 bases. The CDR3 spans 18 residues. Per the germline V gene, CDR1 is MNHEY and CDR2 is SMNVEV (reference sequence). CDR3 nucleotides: TGTGCCAGCAGTTTTACCGCCGTTGGACTAGCAGGGGCAGATACGCAGTATTTT. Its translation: CASSFTAVGLAGADTQYF.

CDR3 sequence (DNA): TGTGCCAGCAGTTTATTTGTCGGGGATGCATACACCATATATTTT. Translation: CASSLFVGDAYTIYF. V is TRBV27 and J is TRBJ1-3; D not resolved. In germline, CDR1 is MNHEY, CDR2 SMNVEV (reference sequence). V was trimmed by 1 base and J by 8 bases, leaving 15 bases between them. The CDR3 consists of 15 residues.

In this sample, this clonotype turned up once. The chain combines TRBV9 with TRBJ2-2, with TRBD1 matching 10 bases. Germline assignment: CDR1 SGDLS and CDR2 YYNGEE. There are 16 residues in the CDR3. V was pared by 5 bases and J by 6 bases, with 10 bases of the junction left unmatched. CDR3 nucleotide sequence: TGTGCCAGCAGAAGTACCGGGACAGGGGACCCCGGGGAGCTGTTTTTT. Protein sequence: CASRSTGTGDPGELFF.

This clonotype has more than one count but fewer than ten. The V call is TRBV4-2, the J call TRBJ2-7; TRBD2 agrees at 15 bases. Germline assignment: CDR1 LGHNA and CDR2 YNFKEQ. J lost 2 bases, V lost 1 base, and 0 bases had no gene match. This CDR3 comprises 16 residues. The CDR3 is CASSQGTSGGAYEQYF. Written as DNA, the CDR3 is TGTGCCAGCAGCCAAGGGACTAGCGGGGGGGCCTACGAGCAGTACTTC.

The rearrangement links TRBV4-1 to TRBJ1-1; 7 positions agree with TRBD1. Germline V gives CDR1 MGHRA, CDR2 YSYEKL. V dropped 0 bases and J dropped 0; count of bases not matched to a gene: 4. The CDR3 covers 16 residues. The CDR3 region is CASSQEGTGVNTEAFF. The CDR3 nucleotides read TGCGCCAGCAGCCAAGAGGGAACAGGGGTGAACACTGAAGCTTTCTTT.

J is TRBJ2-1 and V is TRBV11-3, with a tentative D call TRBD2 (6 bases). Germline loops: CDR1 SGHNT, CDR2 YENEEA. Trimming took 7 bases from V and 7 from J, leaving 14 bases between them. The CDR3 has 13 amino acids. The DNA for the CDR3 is TGTGCCAGCAAGATGCGGGGTAGAAATGAGCAGTTCTTC. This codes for CASKMRGRNEQFF.